This T cell receptor beta chain was identified during a study of a mutant IDH1 vaccine in newly diagnosed glioma. Time point in this sample: baseline, week 1 (first vaccination visit). Treatment noted: pre-vaccination baseline after standard-of-care therapy. Diagnosis in the donors showed new WHO grade 3 or 4 astrocytomas that were IDH1-mutant and ATRX-lost. Method: immunoSEQ multiplex PCR; TCRdb's copy keeps in-frame clones and lacks some. Of some 59,000 clones listed, more than 80% were seen once; the top ten hold about a fifth. This CDR3 has 15 residues. The ends were cut back, 2 bases at V and 2 bases at J, with 11 bases in the middle. Per the germline V gene, CDR1 is SGHTS and CDR2 is YDEGEE.

The sequence came from a man aged 18 to 30 with glioma. The chain recombines TRBV5-8 with TRBJ1-5; D gene unclear. The sample in question was PBMCs, obtained from a glioma patient treated with radiotherapy, temozolomide or both. The CDR3 coding sequence is TGTGCCAGCAGCTTTGGTGGGGTGGGCAATCAGCCCCAGCATTTT. It specifies CASSFGGVGNQPQHF.